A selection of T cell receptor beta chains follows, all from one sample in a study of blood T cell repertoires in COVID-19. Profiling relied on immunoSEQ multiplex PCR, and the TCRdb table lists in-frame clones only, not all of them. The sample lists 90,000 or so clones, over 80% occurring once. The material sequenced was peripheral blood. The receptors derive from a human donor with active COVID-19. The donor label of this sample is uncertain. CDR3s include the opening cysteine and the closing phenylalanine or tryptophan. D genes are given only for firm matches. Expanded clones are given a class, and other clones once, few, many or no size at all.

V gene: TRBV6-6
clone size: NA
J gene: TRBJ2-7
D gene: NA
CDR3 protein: CATSEGDSYEQYF
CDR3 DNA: TGTGCCACCTCCGAGGGGGATTCCTACGAGCAGTACTTC

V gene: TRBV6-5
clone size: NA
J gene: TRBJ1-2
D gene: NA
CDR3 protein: CASHLMGSINGYTF
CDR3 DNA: TGTGCCAGCCATCTGATGGGGAGCATAAATGGCTACACCTTC

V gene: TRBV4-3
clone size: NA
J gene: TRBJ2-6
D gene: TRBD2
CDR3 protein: CASSQDGGAGANVLTF
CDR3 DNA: TGCGCCAGCAGCCAAGACGGGGGGGCCGGGGCCAACGTCCTGACTTTC

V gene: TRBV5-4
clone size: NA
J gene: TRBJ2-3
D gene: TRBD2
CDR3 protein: CASSLGLAPDTQYF
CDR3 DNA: TGTGCCAGCAGCCTGGGACTAGCGCCAGATACGCAGTATTTT

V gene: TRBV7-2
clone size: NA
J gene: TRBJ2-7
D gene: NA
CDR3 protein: CASSGPLEPDSPYEQYF
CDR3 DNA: TGTGCCAGCAGCGGACCCTTAGAACCGGACAGCCCGTACGAGCAGTACTTC

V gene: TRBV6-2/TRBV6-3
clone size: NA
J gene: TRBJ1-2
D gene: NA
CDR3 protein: CASSLGGLYGYTF
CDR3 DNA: TGTGCCAGCAGTTTGGGAGGTCTCTATGGCTACACCTTC

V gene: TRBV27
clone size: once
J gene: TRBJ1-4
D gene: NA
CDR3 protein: CASSPSGLNEKLFF
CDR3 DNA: TGTGCCAGCAGTCCATCAGGCTTAAATGAAAAACTGTTTTTT

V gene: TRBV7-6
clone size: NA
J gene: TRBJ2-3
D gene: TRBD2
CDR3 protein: CASSFNGGTDTQYF
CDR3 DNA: TGTGCCAGCAGCTTTAACGGGGGGACAGATACGCAGTATTTT

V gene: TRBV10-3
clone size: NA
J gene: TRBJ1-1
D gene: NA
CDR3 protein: CGSRGGDHEAFF
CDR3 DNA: TGTGGGTCTCGAGGCGGGGATCATGAAGCTTTCTTT

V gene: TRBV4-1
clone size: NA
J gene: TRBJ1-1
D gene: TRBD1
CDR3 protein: CASSQDEDRGKTEAFF
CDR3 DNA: TGCGCCAGCAGCCAAGATGAAGACAGGGGAAAGACTGAAGCTTTCTTT

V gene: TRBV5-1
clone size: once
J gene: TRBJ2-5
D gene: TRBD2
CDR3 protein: CASRTLAGVETQYF
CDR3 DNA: TGCGCCAGCAGGACACTAGCGGGGGTGGAGACCCAGTACTTC

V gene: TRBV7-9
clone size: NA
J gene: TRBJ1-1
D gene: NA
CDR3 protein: CASSLVGGSGTEAFF
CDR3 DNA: TGTGCCAGCAGCTTAGTCGGGGGTTCCGGGACTGAAGCTTTCTTT

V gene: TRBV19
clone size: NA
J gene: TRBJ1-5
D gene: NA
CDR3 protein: CASSRLRQTSNQPQHF
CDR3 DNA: TGTGCCAGTAGTCGCCTCCGACAGACTAGCAATCAGCCCCAGCATTTT

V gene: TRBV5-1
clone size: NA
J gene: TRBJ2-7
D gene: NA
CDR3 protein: CASSPNRGYEQYF
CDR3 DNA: TGCGCCAGCAGCCCCAATCGGGGCTACGAGCAGTACTTC

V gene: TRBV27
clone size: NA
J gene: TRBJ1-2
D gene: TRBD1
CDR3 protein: CASSFRQGVGGYTF
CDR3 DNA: TGTGCCAGCAGTTTTCGACAGGGAGTGGGTGGCTACACCTTC

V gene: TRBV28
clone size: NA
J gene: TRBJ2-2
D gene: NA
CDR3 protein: CASSFYRLVSTGELFF
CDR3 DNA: TGTGCCAGCAGTTTCTATCGCCTGGTATCCACCGGGGAGCTGTTTTTT

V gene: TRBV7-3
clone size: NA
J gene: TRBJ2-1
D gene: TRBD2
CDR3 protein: CASSLMSGGAREEQFF
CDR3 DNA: TGTGCCAGCAGCCTAATGAGCGGGGGGGCCCGGGAGGAGCAGTTCTTC

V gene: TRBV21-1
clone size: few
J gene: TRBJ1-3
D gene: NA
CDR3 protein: CASVGRRLNGDRGDSLTGNTIYF
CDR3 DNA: TGTGCCAGCGTCGGGCGTCGGCTGAACGGGGACAGGGGAGATAGTTTGACGGGAAACACCATATATTTT

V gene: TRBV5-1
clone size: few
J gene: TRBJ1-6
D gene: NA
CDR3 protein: CASSSGPRSGDDNSPLHF
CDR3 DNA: TGCGCCAGCAGCTCCGGGCCGAGAAGCGGGGATGACAATTCACCCCTCCACTTT

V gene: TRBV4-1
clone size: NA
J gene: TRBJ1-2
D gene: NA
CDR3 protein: CASSQGGVNYGYTF
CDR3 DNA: TGCGCCAGCAGCCAGGGAGGCGTGAACTATGGCTACACCTTC

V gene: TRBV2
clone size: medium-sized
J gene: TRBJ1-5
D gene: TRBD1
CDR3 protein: CASTLGTDSNQPQHF
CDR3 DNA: TGTGCCAGCACCCTTGGGACAGATAGCAATCAGCCCCAGCATTTT

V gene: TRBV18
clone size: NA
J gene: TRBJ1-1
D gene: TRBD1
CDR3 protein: CASSPPRDRDTEAFF
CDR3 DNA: TGTGCCAGCTCACCGCCCCGGGACAGGGACACTGAAGCTTTCTTT

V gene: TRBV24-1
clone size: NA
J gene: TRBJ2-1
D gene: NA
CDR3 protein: CATSDSRSGPGDGPYNEQFF
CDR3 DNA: TGTGCCACCAGTGATTCCCGCAGTGGTCCAGGGGACGGCCCCTACAATGAGCAGTTCTTC

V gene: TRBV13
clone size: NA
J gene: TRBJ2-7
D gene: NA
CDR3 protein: CASSLGQPYTYEQYF
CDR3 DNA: TGTGCCAGCAGCTTAGGACAGCCATATACCTACGAGCAGTACTTC

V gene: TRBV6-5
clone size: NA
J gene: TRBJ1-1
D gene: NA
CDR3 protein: CASSLLTGRDTEAFF
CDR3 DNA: TGTGCCAGCAGCTTACTTACAGGGAGGGACACTGAAGCTTTCTTT

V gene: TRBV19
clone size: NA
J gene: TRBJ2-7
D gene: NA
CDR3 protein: CASKVSDNSYEQYF
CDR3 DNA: TGTGCCAGTAAAGTCTCGGACAACTCCTACGAGCAGTACTTC

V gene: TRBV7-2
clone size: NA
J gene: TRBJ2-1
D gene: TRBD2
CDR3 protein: CASSFTSGGEINEQFF
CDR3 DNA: TGTGCCAGCAGCTTTACTAGCGGGGGGGAAATTAATGAGCAGTTCTTC

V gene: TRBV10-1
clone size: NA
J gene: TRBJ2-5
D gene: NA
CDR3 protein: CASGGTDQETQYF
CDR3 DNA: TGCGCCAGTGGAGGAACCGACCAAGAGACCCAGTACTTC

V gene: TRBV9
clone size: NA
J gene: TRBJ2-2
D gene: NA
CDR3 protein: CASSVEVRGTGELFF
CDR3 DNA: TGTGCCAGCAGCGTAGAAGTCCGGGGGACCGGGGAGCTGTTTTTT

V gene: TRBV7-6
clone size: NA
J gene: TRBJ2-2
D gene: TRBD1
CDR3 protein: CASRQDRANTGELFF
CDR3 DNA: TGTGCCAGCAGACAGGACAGGGCGAACACCGGGGAGCTGTTTTTT

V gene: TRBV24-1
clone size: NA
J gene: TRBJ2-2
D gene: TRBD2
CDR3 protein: CATSDLLAGGPLGTGELFF
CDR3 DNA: TGTGCCACCAGTGATTTGTTAGCGGGGGGGCCCCTGGGCACCGGGGAGCTGTTTTTT